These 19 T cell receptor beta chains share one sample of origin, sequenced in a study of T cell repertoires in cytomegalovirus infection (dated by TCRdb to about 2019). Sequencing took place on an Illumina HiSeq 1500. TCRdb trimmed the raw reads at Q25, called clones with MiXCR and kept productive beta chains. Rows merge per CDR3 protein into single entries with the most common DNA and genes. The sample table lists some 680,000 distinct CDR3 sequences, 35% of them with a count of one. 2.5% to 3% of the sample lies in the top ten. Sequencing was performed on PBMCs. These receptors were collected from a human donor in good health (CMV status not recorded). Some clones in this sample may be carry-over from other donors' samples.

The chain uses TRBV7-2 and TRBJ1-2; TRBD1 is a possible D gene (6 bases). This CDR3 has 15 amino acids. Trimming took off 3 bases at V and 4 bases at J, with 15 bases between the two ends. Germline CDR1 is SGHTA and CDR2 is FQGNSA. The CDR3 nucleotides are TGTGCCAGCAGCTTTATCGCAGGGGACCTCTATGGCTACACCTTC. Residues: CASSFIAGDLYGYTF.

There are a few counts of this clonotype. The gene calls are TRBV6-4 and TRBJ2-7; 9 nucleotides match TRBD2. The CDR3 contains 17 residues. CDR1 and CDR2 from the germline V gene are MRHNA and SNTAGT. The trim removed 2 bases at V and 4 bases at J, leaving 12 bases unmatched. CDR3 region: CASSDVSRRLAEYEQYF. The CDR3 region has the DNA TGTGCCAGCAGTGACGTATCGAGGAGACTAGCGGAGTACGAGCAGTACTTC.

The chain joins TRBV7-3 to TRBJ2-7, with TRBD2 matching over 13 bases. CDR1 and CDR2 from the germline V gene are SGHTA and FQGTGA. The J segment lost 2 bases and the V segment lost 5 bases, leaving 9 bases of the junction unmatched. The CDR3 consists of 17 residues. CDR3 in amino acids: CASSLWTSGGRTYEQYF. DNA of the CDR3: TGTGCCAGCAGCCTCTGGACTAGCGGGGGCCGTACCTACGAGCAGTACTTC.

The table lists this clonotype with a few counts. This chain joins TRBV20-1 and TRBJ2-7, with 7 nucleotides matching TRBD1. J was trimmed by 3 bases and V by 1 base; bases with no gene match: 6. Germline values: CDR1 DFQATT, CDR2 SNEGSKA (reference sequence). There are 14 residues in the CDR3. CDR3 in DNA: TGCAGTGCTAGAGTGGGGACAGTGAGCTACGAGCAGTACTTC. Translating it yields CSARVGTVSYEQYF.

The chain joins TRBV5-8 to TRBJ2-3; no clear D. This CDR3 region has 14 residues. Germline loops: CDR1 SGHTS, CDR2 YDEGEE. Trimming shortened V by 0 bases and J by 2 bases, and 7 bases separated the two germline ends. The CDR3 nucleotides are TGTGCCAGCAGCTTGGGACATACCACAGATACGCAGTATTTT. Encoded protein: CASSLGHTTDTQYF. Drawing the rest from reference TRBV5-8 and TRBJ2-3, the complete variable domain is EAGVTQSPTHLIKTRGQQATLRCSPISGHTSVYWYQQALGLGLQFLLWYDEGEERNRGNFPPRFSGRQFPNYSSELNVNALELEDSALYLCASSLGHTTDTQYFGPGTRLTVL.

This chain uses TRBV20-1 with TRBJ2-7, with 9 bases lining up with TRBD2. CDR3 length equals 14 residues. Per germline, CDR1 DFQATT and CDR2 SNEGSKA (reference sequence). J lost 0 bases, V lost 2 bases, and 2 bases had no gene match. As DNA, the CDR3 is TGCAGTGCTAGATATAGCGGGAGCTCCTACGAGCAGTACTTC. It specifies CSARYSGSSYEQYF.

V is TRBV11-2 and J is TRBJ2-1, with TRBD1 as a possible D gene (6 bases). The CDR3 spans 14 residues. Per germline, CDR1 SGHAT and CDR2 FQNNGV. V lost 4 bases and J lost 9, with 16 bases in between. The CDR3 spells CASSYGQKGGEQFF. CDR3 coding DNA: TGTGCCAGCAGCTATGGACAGAAAGGTGGTGAGCAGTTCTTC.

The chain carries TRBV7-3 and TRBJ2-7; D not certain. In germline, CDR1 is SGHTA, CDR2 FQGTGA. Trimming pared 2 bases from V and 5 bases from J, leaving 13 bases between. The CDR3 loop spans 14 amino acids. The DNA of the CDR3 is TGTGCCAGCAGCTTACCCACAGAAACCGACGAGCAGTACTTC. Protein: CASSLPTETDEQYF.

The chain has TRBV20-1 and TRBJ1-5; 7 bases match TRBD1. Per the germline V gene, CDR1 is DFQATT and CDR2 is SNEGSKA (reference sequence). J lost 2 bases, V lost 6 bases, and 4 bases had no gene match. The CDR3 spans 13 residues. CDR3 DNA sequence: TGCAGTGCGCCGACAGGGCGCAATCAGCCCCAGCATTTT. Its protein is CSAPTGRNQPQHF.

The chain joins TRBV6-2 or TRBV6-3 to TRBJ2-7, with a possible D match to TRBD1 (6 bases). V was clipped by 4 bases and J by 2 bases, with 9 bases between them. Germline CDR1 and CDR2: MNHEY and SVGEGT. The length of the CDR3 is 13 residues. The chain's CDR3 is CASSWTEAYEQYF. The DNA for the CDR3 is TGTGCCAGCAGTTGGACAGAGGCCTACGAGCAGTACTTC.

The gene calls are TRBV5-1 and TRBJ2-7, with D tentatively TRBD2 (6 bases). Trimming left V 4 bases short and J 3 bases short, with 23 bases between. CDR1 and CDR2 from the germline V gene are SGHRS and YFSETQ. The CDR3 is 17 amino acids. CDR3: CASSLRTGGISFYEQYF. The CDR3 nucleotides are TGCGCCAGCAGCCTACGGACCGGAGGGATATCATTCTACGAGCAGTACTTC.

The CDR3 DNA sequence: TGTGCCAGCAGTTTCCTAAGGACAGGGGGCGGCTATGGCTACACCTTC. This encodes CASSFLRTGGGYGYTF. V gene TRBV28 combines with J gene TRBJ1-2; 11 bases map to TRBD1. V lost 3 bases and J lost 4; bases outside the gene matches: 7. CDR1 and CDR2 from the germline V gene are MDHEN and SYDVKM. The length of the CDR3 is 16 residues.

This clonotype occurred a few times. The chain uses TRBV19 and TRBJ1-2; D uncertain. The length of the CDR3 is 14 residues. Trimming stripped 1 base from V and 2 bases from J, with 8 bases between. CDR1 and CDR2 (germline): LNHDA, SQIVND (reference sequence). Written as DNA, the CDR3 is TGTGCCAGTAGTATAGGGGCGAAAAACTATGGCTACACCTTC. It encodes CASSIGAKNYGYTF.

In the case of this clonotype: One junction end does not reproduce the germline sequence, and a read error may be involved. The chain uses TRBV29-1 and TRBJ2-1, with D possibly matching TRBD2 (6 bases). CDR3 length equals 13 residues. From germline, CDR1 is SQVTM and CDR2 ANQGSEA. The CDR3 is CSAQRASYNEQLF. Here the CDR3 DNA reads TGCAGCGCCCAGCGGGCTTCCTACAATGAGCAGTTATTC.

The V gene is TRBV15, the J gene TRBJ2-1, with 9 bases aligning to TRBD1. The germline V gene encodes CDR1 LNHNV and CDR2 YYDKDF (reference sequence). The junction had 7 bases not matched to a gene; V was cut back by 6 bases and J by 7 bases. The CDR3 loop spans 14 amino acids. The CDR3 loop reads CATSSGTGRNEQFF. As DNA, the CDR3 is TGTGCCACCAGTTCCGGGACAGGGCGGAATGAGCAGTTCTTC.

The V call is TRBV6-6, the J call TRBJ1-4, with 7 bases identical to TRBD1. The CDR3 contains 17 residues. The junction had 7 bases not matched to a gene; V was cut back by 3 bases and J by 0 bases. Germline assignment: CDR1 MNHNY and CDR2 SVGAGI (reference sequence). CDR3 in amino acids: CASSYRGQRATNEKLFF. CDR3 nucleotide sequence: TGTGCCAGCAGTTATAGGGGACAGAGAGCAACTAATGAAAAACTGTTTTTT.

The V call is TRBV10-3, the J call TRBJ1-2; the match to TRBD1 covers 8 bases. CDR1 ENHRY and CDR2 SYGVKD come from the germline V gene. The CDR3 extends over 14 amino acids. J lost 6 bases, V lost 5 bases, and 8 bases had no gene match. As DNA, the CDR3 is TGTGCCATCAGTAGAGGACAGGGAGCGCATGGCTACACCTTC. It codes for CAISRGQGAHGYTF.

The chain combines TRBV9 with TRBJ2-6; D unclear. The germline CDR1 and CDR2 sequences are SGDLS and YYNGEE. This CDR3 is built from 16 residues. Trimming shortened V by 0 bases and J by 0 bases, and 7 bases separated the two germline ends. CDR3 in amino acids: CASSVGGSSGANVLTF. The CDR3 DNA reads TGTGCCAGCAGCGTAGGAGGCAGCTCTGGGGCCAACGTCCTGACTTTC.

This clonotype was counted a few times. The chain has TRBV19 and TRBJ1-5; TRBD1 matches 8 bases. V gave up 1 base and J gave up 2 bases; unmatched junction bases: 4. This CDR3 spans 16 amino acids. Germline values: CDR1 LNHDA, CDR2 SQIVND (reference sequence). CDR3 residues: CASSIGQGNRNQPQHF. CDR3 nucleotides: TGTGCCAGTAGTATAGGACAGGGGAACCGCAATCAGCCCCAGCATTTT.